This TCR beta chain derives from a study of shared clonotypes between healthy human individuals. Measured with immunoSEQ multiplex PCR; TCRdb has only the in-frame clones, and not every one. The sample includes about 530,000 clones, 90% to 96% of them seen just once. Trimming at V came to 6 bases and at J to 10 bases, leaving 8 bases not matched to a gene. The CDR3 loop spans 13 amino acids. CDR1 and CDR2 (germline): SEHNR, FQNEAQ (reference sequence). Sequenced: naive CD4+ T cells sorted from blood. As for subset: CD45RA+ positively selected. The genes are TRBV7-9 and TRBJ2-1, with 8 bases lining up with TRBD2. This clonotype was obtained from a woman aged 25 to 45 in good health. CDR3 residues: CASRNSGMVEQFF. In DNA, the CDR3 is TGTGCCAGCAGGAATAGCGGGATGGTCGAGCAGTTCTTC. Full variable domain (remainder filled in from reference TRBV7-9 and TRBJ2-1): DTGVSQNPRHKITKRGQNVTFRCDPISEHNRLYWYRQTLGQGPEFLTYFQNEAQLEKSRLLSDRFSAERPKGSFSTLEIQRTEQGDSAMYLCASRNSGMVEQFFGPGTRLTVL.